Below, one TCR beta chain is given with its context. Germline V gives CDR1 SEHNR, CDR2 FQNEAQ (reference sequence). V lost 5 bases to trimming and J lost 2 bases; unmatched junction nucleotides: 17. The CDR3 runs 20 residues. TCRdb fed the reads into MiXCR, producing one record per CDR3 protein. The sample holds some 600,000 distinct CDR3 sequences, less than 25% seen once. This sample was included in a study of T cell repertoires in cytomegalovirus infection. In the study overall: Matching HLA type, along with CMV infection, was indicated by public TCR beta signatures.

Material: CD8+ T cells from PBMCs. The J gene is TRBJ2-6, the V gene TRBV7-9, with 8 positions matching TRBD1. The receptor comes from a human donor in good health (CMV status not recorded). Some clones in this sample may be carry-over from other donors' samples. The CDR3 reads CASSPPGPGQVPPGANVLTF. The DNA for the CDR3 is TGTGCCAGCAGCCCTCCAGGACCGGGACAGGTTCCCCCTGGGGCCAACGTCCTGACTTTC.